The 14 T cell receptor beta chains presented below share a single source sample, sequenced in a study of tumor-infiltrating lymphocytes in primary liver carcinoma. From unsorted bulk tissue weighing roughly 17-31 mg, DNA and RNA were co-extracted. The input was approximately 500 ng total RNA; TCR beta cDNA was made from it with a constant-region primer. Generation of the TCR beta libraries relied on three nested multiplex PCR rounds using slightly modified ARM-PCR. TRBV1-TRBV30 forward primers and a C-beta reverse primer were used in the first two PCR rounds, which each ran for around 11 cycles. Each CDR3 protein is one row after TCRdb ran MiXCR on the multiplex PCR reads. This table holds roughly 80,000 distinct CDR3 sequences, under 75% found once. The sample comprised tumor-adjacent normal liver tissue. The receptors shown here come from a man aged 40-49 years with primary liver carcinoma and hepatitis B virus infection.

This clonotype was counted between two and nine times. This chain uses TRBV5-1 with TRBJ2-3; D unresolved. This CDR3 is 13 amino acids long. Trimming took 1 base from V and 4 from J, leaving 7 bases between them. Germline values: CDR1 SGHRS, CDR2 YFSETQ. This CDR3 is CASSLSQADTQYF. DNA for the CDR3: TGCGCCAGCAGCTTGTCTCAAGCAGATACGCAGTATTTT.

Comments on this clonotype: A junction end diverges from the germline sequence, so it may reflect a read error. The chain uses TRBV4-1 and TRBJ2-7; 15 nucleotides agree with TRBD2. This CDR3 spans 19 amino acids. Germline lookup yields CDR1 MGHRA and CDR2 YSYEKL. The chain's CDR3 is CASSPSGLAGGAPLYEEYF. CDR3 DNA: TGCGCCAGCAGCCCGTCGGGACTAGCGGGAGGTGCTCCTCTCTACGAGGAGTACTTC.

The gene calls are TRBV29-1 and TRBJ1-3, with a weak D call TRBD1 (6 bases). Per germline, CDR1 SQVTM and CDR2 ANQGSEA. The CDR3 is made up of 14 amino acids. CDR3 sequence (DNA): TGCAACGTGTTTACAGGGACGACCGGAAACACCATATATTTT. This gives the protein CNVFTGTTGNTIYF.

This clonotype was recorded many times. The gene calls are TRBV6-2 or TRBV6-3 and TRBJ2-5, with 9 nucleotides matching TRBD2. From germline, CDR1 is MNHEY and CDR2 SVGEGT. Trimming removed 3 bases from V and 4 bases from J; junction bases left unmatched: 12. The CDR3 loop spans 17 amino acids. The CDR3 sequence: CASSYGSAGGWGETQYF. CDR3 DNA sequence: TGTGCCAGCAGTTATGGTTCAGCGGGAGGATGGGGAGAGACCCAGTACTTC.

On this clonotype: An end of the junction does not agree with germline; a read error may underlie this. This chain joins TRBV10-3 and TRBJ2-3; possible D gene TRBD1, 8 bases. The germline CDR1 and CDR2 sequences are ENHRY and SYGVKD. The CDR3 sequence is 13 residues long. The DNA for the CDR3 is TGTGCCGCTGACAGGGGAGGGACAGATACGCAATATTTT. It codes for CAADRGGTDTQYF.

Turning to this clonotype: At one of its ends the junction is not consistent with the germline gene, which may arise from a read error. The V gene is TRBV7-8, the J gene TRBJ2-1; D is perhaps TRBD2 (5 bases). The germline V gene has CDR1 SGHVS and CDR2 FQNEAQ. The CDR3 is 18 residues long. CDR3 nucleotides: TGTGCCAGCAGTCCGCCTGGAGGCTCAGCGATCTCCTACAATAAGCAGTTCTTC. Protein sequence: CASSPPGGSAISYNKQFF.

The chain's CDR3 is CSVPRSGVFNEQFF. In DNA form, the CDR3 reads TGCAGCGTTCCTAGGTCAGGAGTGTTTAATGAGCAGTTCTTC. The chain has TRBV29-1 and TRBJ2-1; D is unresolved. The CDR3 contains 14 residues. Trimming took off 5 bases at V and 7 bases at J, with 18 bases between the two ends. Germline CDR1 SQVTM, CDR2 ANQGSEA.

In regard to this clonotype: Relative to the germline gene, one junction end is altered; a read error may explain this. The chain recombines TRBV2 with TRBJ2-7; D gene uncertain. Germline values: CDR1 SNHLY, CDR2 FYNNEI. This CDR3 region has 10 residues. The CDR3 DNA reads as TGTGCCAGCAAGGCCTACGACCAGTACTTC. It translates to CASKAYDQYF.

The rearrangement uses TRBV11-2 and TRBJ2-1; no definite D call. Germline CDR1 and CDR2: SGHAT and FQNNGV. The V gene lost 8 bases and the J gene lost 9 bases, with 11 bases spanning the gap. This CDR3 spans 11 amino acids. CDR3 loop: CASLGVAEQFF. The CDR3 nucleotides read TGTGCCAGCTTAGGTGTGGCTGAGCAGTTCTTC.

A note on this clonotype: Since no conserved phenylalanine or tryptophan closes the CDR3, a read error is the likely cause. The limits of the CDR3 on the DNA are not certain, so only TCRdb's listed CDR3 is given. The chain links TRBV4-3 to TRBJ2-7; whether TRBD2, the table's D call, matches the DNA was not checked. Ends included, the CDR3 has 15 residues. Germline CDR1 is LGHNA and CDR2 is YSLEER. The CDR3 sequence: CASSQERAGGYDPYS.

To note about this clonotype: Germline is not matched at one junction end, which may reflect a read error. The rearrangement uses TRBV5-4 and TRBJ2-7, with TRBD2 identical over 7 bases. Germline assignment: CDR1 SGHNT and CDR2 YYREEE (reference sequence). This CDR3 contains 15 residues. CDR3 bases: TGTGCCAGCAGATTGGATCGCGGGAGCCCCTACGAGCATTACTTC. Protein sequence: CASRLDRGSPYEHYF.

This clonotype came up many times. This chain uses TRBV6-5 with TRBJ2-5; D possibly corresponds to TRBD1 (6 bases). Germline loops: CDR1 MNHEY, CDR2 SVGAGI. This CDR3 spans 15 amino acids. The ends were cut back, 4 bases at V and 6 bases at J, with 18 bases in the middle. CDR3 sequence: CASSLKGRGVQTQYF. In DNA form, the CDR3 reads TGTGCCAGCAGTTTGAAGGGCAGGGGAGTTCAGACCCAGTACTTC.

Remarks on this clonotype: At one end, the junction sequence differs from germline, possibly due to a read error. This chain joins TRBV29-1 and TRBJ2-3, with D possibly matching TRBD2 (6 bases). The CDR3 extends over 13 amino acids. Germline V gives CDR1 SQVTM, CDR2 ANQGSEA. The CDR3 sequence: CIVSVTRYDTQYF. The CDR3 DNA is TGCATCGTTTCCGTGACTAGGTACGATACGCAGTATTTT.

The rearrangement uses TRBV6-2 or TRBV6-3 and TRBJ2-5; tentative D call: TRBD2 (5 bases). The CDR3 is 15 residues long. The V gene lost 0 bases and the J gene lost 6 bases, with 14 bases spanning the gap. Germline V gene data show CDR1 as MNHEY and CDR2 as SVGEGT. The DNA for the CDR3 is TGTGCCAGCAGTTACTCGAAGGTACCCGGGAAGACCCAGTACTTC. It translates to CASSYSKVPGKTQYF.